Described below is a single T cell receptor (beta chain) sequence and its context. Its antigen is still unknown. The sample comes from a study of cytomegalovirus exposure and HLA in healthy donors. PCR used 60 Vbeta primers and 13 Jbeta primers. Sequenced by immunoSEQ multiplex PCR; TCRdb stores in-frame clones only, minus some. Here the sample spans over 150,000 clones, roughly 80% being singletons. Regarding the study as a whole: When a later analysis was performed, an Asian-associated ancestry cluster reportedly had fewer N-insertions than the roughly 640-donor mean. Both high specificity and high sensitivity reportedly marked the classifier's diagnosis of cytomegalovirus status.

V lost 4 bases and J lost 7, with 15 bases in between. CDR3 length: 13 residues. Germline CDR1 is SGDLS and CDR2 is YYNGEE. The chain carries TRBV9 and TRBJ2-7; tentative D call: TRBD2 (5 bases). The receptor's source is a man aged 18 to 29 in good health and CMV-seropositive. Sample: PBMCs. CDR3 DNA: TGTGCCAGCAGCTCAGGACTCACCCGTGAGCAGTACTTC. Protein sequence: CASSSGLTREQYF.